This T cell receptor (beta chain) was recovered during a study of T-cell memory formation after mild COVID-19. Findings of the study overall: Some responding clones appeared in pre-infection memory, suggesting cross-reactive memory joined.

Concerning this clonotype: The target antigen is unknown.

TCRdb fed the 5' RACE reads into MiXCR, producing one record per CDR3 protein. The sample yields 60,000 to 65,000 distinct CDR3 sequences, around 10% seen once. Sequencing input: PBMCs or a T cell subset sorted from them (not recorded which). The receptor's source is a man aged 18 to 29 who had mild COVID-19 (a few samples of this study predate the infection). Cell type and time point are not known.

Here the CDR3 reads CASSVTRSVDTQYF. In nucleotides, the CDR3 is TGTGCCAGCAGCGTTACTCGTTCTGTGGATACGCAGTATTTT. The chain links TRBV2 to TRBJ2-3; D not resolved. This CDR3 has 14 residues. Germline V CDR1 and CDR2: SNHLY, FYNNEI. Trimming stripped 6 bases from V and 6 bases from J, with 16 bases between.